This T cell receptor beta chain was sequenced for a study of beta chain features in type 1 diabetes. Study-level points and caveats: Moderately but significantly shorter TCRB CDR3s were found in Type 1 diabetes patients in all four CD4+ subsets.

Expressed TCRB transcripts were sequenced, since all the RNA that had been isolated was reverse transcribed. Around 3.57 million reads was the average for naive, central memory and regulatory T cell samples. Libraries were prepared by immunoSEQ multiplex PCR; TCRdb keeps only in-frame clonotypes and omits some of them. The sample gives 160,000 or so clones, 6.5% to 10% of which show up once; more than 0.5% is in the top ten. This clone has only a few counts. Antigen: not known. CDR3 length: 13 amino acids. CDR1 and CDR2 (germline): GTSNPN, SVGIG (reference sequence). J lost 4 bases, V lost 3 bases, and 2 bases had no gene match.

The chain has TRBV30 and TRBJ1-5; 8 nucleotides agree with TRBD1. Sequencing was done on a sample of central memory CD4+ T cells from blood. The receptor was derived from a woman aged 18 to 35 with type 1 diabetes. The CDR3 DNA reads TGTGCCTGGAGACAGGGGGTAAATCAGCCCCAGCATTTT. Protein product: CAWRQGVNQPQHF.